This is a list of T cell receptor beta chains from one sample in a study of blood T cell repertoires in COVID-19. Sequencing was performed with immunoSEQ multiplex PCR; in TCRdb, only in-frame clones are kept and a portion is missing. This sample has roughly 100,000 clones; about 90% occur once, and the top ten carry 6.2%. The sample comprised peripheral blood. The source is a human donor in a cohort sampled during active COVID-19. Both conserved end residues are part of each CDR3. A D gene is named only where the DNA matches it firmly. Some rows mark clone size as missing; the rest say once, few, many or name a class of expanded clone.

clone size: -
V gene: TRBV24-1
J gene: TRBJ2-7
D gene: -
CDR3 protein: CATSDFSNEQYF
CDR3 DNA: TGTGCCACCAGTGATTTTTCCAACGAGCAGTACTTC

clone size: -
V gene: TRBV7-9
J gene: TRBJ2-5
D gene: -
CDR3 protein: CASSLALSEIQETQYF
CDR3 DNA: TGTGCCAGCAGCTTAGCGCTCTCGGAGATTCAAGAGACCCAGTACTTC

clone size: -
V gene: TRBV5-1
J gene: TRBJ2-1
D gene: TRBD1
CDR3 protein: CASSYSRDRKGHEQFF
CDR3 DNA: TGCGCCAGCAGCTACTCTAGGGACAGGAAGGGGCATGAGCAGTTCTTC

clone size: -
V gene: TRBV21-1
J gene: TRBJ2-5
D gene: -
CDR3 protein: CASSKVASGVQETQYF
CDR3 DNA: TGTGCCAGCAGCAAAGTGGCTAGCGGGGTCCAAGAGACCCAGTACTTC

clone size: -
V gene: TRBV6-5
J gene: TRBJ2-1
D gene: TRBD1
CDR3 protein: CASQTGGDYNEQFF
CDR3 DNA: TGTGCCAGCCAGACAGGGGGCGATTACAATGAGCAGTTCTTC

clone size: -
V gene: TRBV9
J gene: TRBJ2-7
D gene: -
CDR3 protein: CASSVGGGTPYEQYF
CDR3 DNA: TGTGCCAGCAGCGTAGGGGGCGGGACCCCCTACGAGCAGTACTTC

clone size: -
V gene: TRBV9
J gene: TRBJ2-7
D gene: TRBD2
CDR3 protein: CASSVGEASGYEQYF
CDR3 DNA: TGTGCCAGCAGCGTAGGGGAAGCTAGCGGTTACGAGCAGTACTTC

clone size: -
V gene: TRBV19
J gene: TRBJ2-2
D gene: -
CDR3 protein: CASSMMGFTGELFF
CDR3 DNA: TGTGCCAGTAGTATGATGGGCTTTACCGGGGAGCTGTTTTTT

clone size: -
V gene: TRBV5-1
J gene: TRBJ1-1
D gene: -
CDR3 protein: CASSLAPPARGNTEAFF
CDR3 DNA: TGCGCCAGCAGCTTGGCCCCCCCCGCCCGGGGGAACACTGAAGCTTTCTTT

clone size: -
V gene: TRBV4-1
J gene: TRBJ2-7
D gene: -
CDR3 protein: CASSQDRVGGGLYEQYF
CDR3 DNA: TGCGCCAGCAGCCAAGATCGGGTAGGCGGCGGCCTCTACGAGCAGTACTTC

clone size: -
V gene: TRBV5-4
J gene: TRBJ2-7
D gene: TRBD1
CDR3 protein: CASSLPGQGAYEQYF
CDR3 DNA: TGTGCCAGCAGCTTGCCGGGACAGGGGGCCTACGAGCAGTACTTC

clone size: -
V gene: TRBV29-1
J gene: TRBJ1-1
D gene: -
CDR3 protein: CSVEGFAGRVWDTEAFF
CDR3 DNA: TGCAGCGTTGAAGGTTTCGCAGGGAGGGTTTGGGACACTGAAGCTTTCTTT

clone size: -
V gene: TRBV29-1
J gene: TRBJ2-5
D gene: TRBD1
CDR3 protein: CSVEDPWTGEQETQYF
CDR3 DNA: TGCAGCGTTGAAGATCCATGGACAGGGGAGCAAGAGACCCAGTACTTC

clone size: -
V gene: TRBV10-3
J gene: TRBJ1-3
D gene: TRBD1
CDR3 protein: CAITGGLQGNTIYF
CDR3 DNA: TGTGCCATCACAGGGGGGCTCCAGGGAAACACCATATATTTT

clone size: -
V gene: TRBV28
J gene: TRBJ2-3
D gene: TRBD1
CDR3 protein: CASSPAGTGYMNTQYF
CDR3 DNA: TGTGCCAGCAGTCCTGCCGGGACAGGGTATATGAATACGCAGTATTTT

clone size: -
V gene: TRBV10-2
J gene: TRBJ2-1
D gene: TRBD2
CDR3 protein: CASIGFMIDPGTSGRDGIDEQFF
CDR3 DNA: TGCGCCAGCATTGGTTTTATGATCGACCCCGGGACTAGCGGGAGAGATGGGATCGATGAGCAGTTCTTC

clone size: -
V gene: TRBV28
J gene: TRBJ2-7
D gene: TRBD1
CDR3 protein: CASSTPPGQGVGEQYF
CDR3 DNA: TGTGCCAGCAGTACGCCTCCGGGACAGGGGGTAGGGGAGCAGTACTTC

clone size: -
V gene: TRBV18
J gene: TRBJ2-3
D gene: TRBD2
CDR3 protein: CASSPPTGGGTDTQYF
CDR3 DNA: TGTGCCAGCTCACCACCGACGGGGGGGGGCACAGATACGCAGTATTTT

clone size: -
V gene: TRBV2
J gene: TRBJ2-1
D gene: TRBD2
CDR3 protein: CASSGTSGAYNEQFF
CDR3 DNA: TGTGCCAGCAGCGGGACTAGCGGGGCATACAATGAGCAGTTCTTC

clone size: -
V gene: TRBV18
J gene: TRBJ1-1
D gene: -
CDR3 protein: CASSPGVGVNTEAFF
CDR3 DNA: TGTGCCAGCTCACCAGGCGTAGGGGTGAACACTGAAGCTTTCTTT

clone size: -
V gene: TRBV6-1
J gene: TRBJ2-7
D gene: -
CDR3 protein: CASSEEAEHSYEQYF
CDR3 DNA: TGTGCCAGCAGTGAAGAAGCGGAGCATTCCTACGAGCAGTACTTC

clone size: -
V gene: TRBV4-2
J gene: TRBJ1-4
D gene: -
CDR3 protein: CASSQGRSGAGVNEKLFF
CDR3 DNA: TGTGCCAGCAGCCAAGGGAGAAGTGGGGCAGGAGTTAATGAAAAACTGTTTTTT

clone size: -
V gene: TRBV6-6
J gene: TRBJ1-2
D gene: -
CDR3 protein: CASSSVGDYGYTF
CDR3 DNA: TGTGCCAGCAGCTCGGTCGGGGATTATGGCTACACCTTC

clone size: -
V gene: TRBV7-9
J gene: TRBJ2-7
D gene: -
CDR3 protein: CASSLVGGGAEQYF
CDR3 DNA: TGTGCCAGCAGCTTAGTGGGAGGGGGTGCCGAGCAGTACTTC

clone size: -
V gene: TRBV5-1
J gene: TRBJ2-3
D gene: TRBD2
CDR3 protein: CASRSTSGSTDTQYF
CDR3 DNA: TGCGCCAGCAGGTCTACTAGCGGTAGCACAGATACGCAGTATTTT

clone size: few
V gene: TRBV25-1
J gene: TRBJ1-5
D gene: TRBD1
CDR3 protein: CASSAGTGHQPQHF
CDR3 DNA: TGTGCCAGCAGCGCTGGGACAGGTCATCAGCCCCAGCATTTT

clone size: many
V gene: TRBV5-1
J gene: TRBJ2-7
D gene: TRBD1
CDR3 protein: CASKETGSNEQYF
CDR3 DNA: TGCGCCAGCAAGGAGACAGGGTCGAACGAGCAGTACTTC

clone size: once
V gene: TRBV2
J gene: TRBJ2-5
D gene: TRBD2
CDR3 protein: CASSKGLASQETQYF
CDR3 DNA: TGTGCCAGCAGCAAGGGACTAGCGTCTCAAGAGACCCAGTACTTC

clone size: once
V gene: TRBV27
J gene: TRBJ2-5
D gene: TRBD1
CDR3 protein: CASSPRKGAFQETQYF
CDR3 DNA: TGTGCCAGCAGTCCCCGGAAGGGGGCCTTCCAAGAGACCCAGTACTTC

clone size: -
V gene: TRBV10-1
J gene: TRBJ1-6
D gene: TRBD1
CDR3 protein: CASSGRQGPYSPLHF
CDR3 DNA: TGCGCCAGCAGCGGTAGACAGGGACCTTATTCACCCCTCCACTTT

clone size: -
V gene: TRBV5-1
J gene: TRBJ2-5
D gene: TRBD1
CDR3 protein: CASSSQGDVGETQYF
CDR3 DNA: TGCGCCAGCAGCTCTCAGGGGGACGTCGGGGAGACCCAGTACTTC

clone size: -
V gene: TRBV6-1
J gene: TRBJ2-6
D gene: TRBD1
CDR3 protein: CASSGTGTGAPGANVLTF
CDR3 DNA: TGTGCCAGCAGTGGGACCGGGACAGGGGCACCTGGGGCCAACGTCCTGACTTTC

clone size: -
V gene: TRBV10-3
J gene: TRBJ2-5
D gene: -
CDR3 protein: CAISESTEIETQYF
CDR3 DNA: TGTGCCATCAGTGAGTCGACGGAGATTGAGACCCAGTACTTC

clone size: few
V gene: TRBV5-4
J gene: TRBJ2-7
D gene: -
CDR3 protein: CASSSVDRSSYEQYF
CDR3 DNA: TGTGCCAGCAGCTCCGTAGACAGGAGCTCCTACGAGCAGTACTTC

clone size: few
V gene: TRBV7-2
J gene: TRBJ1-5
D gene: TRBD1
CDR3 protein: CASSSGTGHQPQHF
CDR3 DNA: TGTGCCAGCAGCTCCGGGACAGGGCATCAGCCCCAGCATTTT

clone size: -
V gene: TRBV9
J gene: TRBJ1-5
D gene: TRBD1
CDR3 protein: CASSVGTGGYQPQHF
CDR3 DNA: TGTGCCAGCAGCGTCGGGACAGGGGGCTATCAGCCCCAGCATTTT

clone size: -
V gene: TRBV4-1
J gene: TRBJ2-1
D gene: TRBD2
CDR3 protein: CASSRTSGDYNEQFF
CDR3 DNA: TGCGCCAGCAGCCGGACTAGCGGGGACTACAATGAGCAGTTCTTC

clone size: -
V gene: TRBV7-8
J gene: TRBJ2-7
D gene: -
CDR3 protein: CASSLALGGANGPAYEQYF
CDR3 DNA: TGTGCCAGCAGCTTAGCGTTAGGGGGGGCGAACGGTCCGGCTTACGAGCAGTACTTC

clone size: -
V gene: TRBV14
J gene: TRBJ2-7
D gene: -
CDR3 protein: CASSQRLSYEQYF
CDR3 DNA: TGTGCCAGCAGCCAACGCCTGAGCTACGAGCAGTACTTC

clone size: -
V gene: TRBV9
J gene: TRBJ2-2
D gene: TRBD1
CDR3 protein: CASSVVGTGVTGELFF
CDR3 DNA: TGTGCCAGCAGCGTAGTTGGGACAGGAGTTACCGGGGAGCTGTTTTTT

clone size: -
V gene: TRBV27
J gene: TRBJ1-6
D gene: -
CDR3 protein: CAVGARNSPLHF
CDR3 DNA: TGTGCCGTGGGGGCGCGGAATTCACCCCTCCACTTT

clone size: once
V gene: TRBV6-6
J gene: TRBJ1-5
D gene: TRBD1
CDR3 protein: CASSWGQGGQPQHF
CDR3 DNA: TGTGCCAGCAGTTGGGGACAGGGCGGGCAGCCCCAGCATTTT

clone size: -
V gene: TRBV28
J gene: TRBJ1-2
D gene: TRBD1
CDR3 protein: CASSPWDRESYGYTF
CDR3 DNA: TGTGCCAGCAGTCCATGGGACAGGGAAAGCTATGGCTACACCTTC

clone size: -
V gene: TRBV5-1
J gene: TRBJ2-5
D gene: TRBD1
CDR3 protein: CASSSRTGQETQYF
CDR3 DNA: TGCGCCAGCAGCTCCCGGACAGGTCAAGAGACCCAGTACTTC

clone size: -
V gene: TRBV6-4
J gene: TRBJ1-4
D gene: -
CDR3 protein: CASSDPPTATNEKLFF
CDR3 DNA: TGTGCCAGCAGTGACCCCCCGACAGCAACTAATGAAAAACTGTTTTTT

clone size: -
V gene: TRBV7-9
J gene: TRBJ2-1
D gene: -
CDR3 protein: CASSLQELSYNEQFF
CDR3 DNA: TGTGCCAGCAGCTTACAGGAACTCTCCTACAATGAGCAGTTCTTC

clone size: -
V gene: TRBV4-2
J gene: TRBJ1-1
D gene: TRBD1
CDR3 protein: CASSHGQGAMNTEAFF
CDR3 DNA: TGTGCCAGCAGCCATGGACAGGGAGCCATGAACACTGAAGCTTTCTTT

clone size: -
V gene: TRBV5-1
J gene: TRBJ2-5
D gene: TRBD2
CDR3 protein: CASSLRTSAYEETQYF
CDR3 DNA: TGCGCCAGCAGCTTGAGGACTAGCGCATACGAAGAGACCCAGTACTTC

clone size: few
V gene: TRBV28
J gene: TRBJ2-3
D gene: -
CDR3 protein: CASSALLGGRTDTQYF
CDR3 DNA: TGTGCCAGCAGTGCCCTATTGGGGGGGCGCACAGATACGCAGTATTTT

clone size: -
V gene: TRBV7-3
J gene: TRBJ2-2
D gene: TRBD1
CDR3 protein: CASSLNPQGATVGELFF
CDR3 DNA: TGTGCCAGCAGCTTAAACCCGCAGGGGGCTACGGTCGGGGAGCTGTTTTTT

clone size: -
V gene: TRBV21-1
J gene: TRBJ1-5
D gene: -
CDR3 protein: CASTPLGRGQPNQPQHF
CDR3 DNA: TGTGCCAGCACCCCATTGGGACGGGGACAGCCTAATCAGCCCCAGCATTTT

clone size: -
V gene: TRBV19
J gene: TRBJ2-7
D gene: TRBD1
CDR3 protein: CASSNDRGTYEQYF
CDR3 DNA: TGTGCCAGTAGTAACGACAGGGGTACCTACGAGCAGTACTTC

clone size: -
V gene: TRBV6-5
J gene: TRBJ1-4
D gene: -
CDR3 protein: CASSYLLRGGREKLFF
CDR3 DNA: TGTGCCAGCAGTTACCTATTAAGGGGAGGGAGGGAAAAACTGTTTTTT

clone size: -
V gene: TRBV30
J gene: TRBJ2-7
D gene: -
CDR3 protein: CAWSVLGFNEQYF
CDR3 DNA: TGTGCCTGGAGTGTACTAGGTTTTAACGAGCAGTACTTC

clone size: -
V gene: TRBV27
J gene: TRBJ1-2
D gene: -
CDR3 protein: CASSLRSAAGGYTF
CDR3 DNA: TGTGCCAGCAGTTTAAGGTCAGCAGCGGGGGGCTACACCTTC